This TCR beta chain was profiled in a study of molecular identifiers for immune sequencing clone quantification. Overall study findings and caveats: Sizes of highly expanded clones could be underestimated through identical TCRs sharing a barcode. Spiked TCR RNA from one Jurkat cell reportedly showed up when mixed among around 1 million naive cells.

The CDR3 totals 12 residues. In regard to this clonotype: Its antigen remains unidentified. At one of its ends the junction is not consistent with the germline gene, which may arise from a read error.

TCR libraries were built in bulk with a published protocol and specific TCR primers. TCRdb reprocessed the PCR reads with MiXCR, giving one entry per CDR3 protein. In the table there are roughly 100,000 distinct CDR3 sequences, under 40% of which are singletons. Naive CD8 T cells underwent sorting with the CD8+CD4-CCR7+CD45RA+ definition. The chain carries TRBV12-3 or TRBV12-4 and TRBJ1-3; D gene ambiguous. This TCR was sampled from a human donor in good health. Some libraries in this study had Jurkat cell RNA spiked in. The specimen sequenced was naive CD8+ T cells from blood, with Jurkat cell RNA spiked in. Subset meaning: FACS-sorted CD8+CD4-CCR7+CD45RA+ naive T cells. This chain's CDR3 is CASLGPGNTLYF. The CDR3 DNA sequence: TGTGCCAGCCTGGGCCCTGGAAACACCCTATATTTT.